This is a list of T cell receptor beta chains from one sample in a study of identical twins. TCRdb reanalysed the 5' RACE reads using MiXCR and keeps one entry per CDR3 protein. The sample shows a few hundred thousand distinct CDR3 sequences, roughly 26% of them seen only once. The same data also contributed to another study, on T cells expressing NK-cell markers.

The specimen was CD4+ T cells sorted from blood. All receptors come from a woman aged 18-29 years in good health. The CDR3 runs from the conserved cysteine through the conserved F or W. A D gene is named only where the DNA matches it firmly. Not all rows give a size; the values are once, few, many and, for expanded clones, a class.

CDR3nt	CDR3aa	d_gene	v_gene	j_gene	abundance
TGTGCCAGCTATGGTCTATATAATTCACCCCTCCACTTT	CASYGLYNSPLHF	-	TRBV6-1	TRBJ1-6	-
TGTGCCAGCAGCTTAGTAGAAGTTGCGGGAGAGCAGTACTTC	CASSLVEVAGEQYF	-	TRBV7-9	TRBJ2-7	-
TGTGCCAGCAGCTTACGGTATCTCTACGAGCAGTACTTC	CASSLRYLYEQYF	-	TRBV5-6	TRBJ2-7	few
TGTGCCAGCAGCGTAGGGGCTAGCGTTTACAATGAGCAGTTCTTC	CASSVGASVYNEQFF	-	TRBV9	TRBJ2-1	-
TGTGCCAGCAGTTTTAGGGTTCCTGATGAGCAGTACTTC	CASSFRVPDEQYF	-	TRBV12-3/TRBV12-4	TRBJ2-7	few
TGCGCCAGCAGCTTGGAGACACCTAACGTCCTGACTTTC	CASSLETPNVLTF	-	TRBV5-1	TRBJ2-6	few
TGTGCCAGGGGGGTCCAGACCCAGTACTTC	CARGVQTQYF	-	TRBV30	TRBJ2-5	-
TGTGCCAGCAGCTTAGCCTATTTAAGGGGAGGTAATGAGCAGTTCTTC	CASSLAYLRGGNEQFF	-	TRBV11-2	TRBJ2-1	few
TGTGCCAGCAGCTTATTGGCTCGCACGGAGCAGTACTTC	CASSLLARTEQYF	-	TRBV7-9	TRBJ2-7	-
TGTGCCACCAGCAGAGACTCAGGGGAGCAGTACTTC	CATSRDSGEQYF	-	TRBV15	TRBJ2-7	few
TGTGCCAGCAGTGTAGCGGGGGCGGAGGGAGATACGCAGTATTTT	CASSVAGAEGDTQYF	TRBD2	TRBV28	TRBJ2-3	-
TGTGCCAGCAGTTACGAGATGGCAACCACTGAAGCTTTCTTT	CASSYEMATTEAFF	-	TRBV12-3/TRBV12-4	TRBJ1-1	many
TGTGCCAGCAGTTTAGCGACTAGCGGGGGCGGCATTCAGTACTTC	CASSLATSGGGIQYF	TRBD2	TRBV12-3/TRBV12-4	TRBJ2-4	-
TGCGCCAGCAGCTTTAGGACCGCGAACACTGAAGCTTTCTTT	CASSFRTANTEAFF	-	TRBV5-1	TRBJ1-1	few
TGTGCCAGCAGCCCCAGATTCGACATTACCAACAATCAGCCCCAGCATTTT	CASSPRFDITNNQPQHF	-	TRBV5-5	TRBJ1-5	-
TGTGCCAGCAGCTTGGAGCAGGGATCCTACGAGCAGTACTTC	CASSLEQGSYEQYF	-	TRBV5-4	TRBJ2-7	-
TGCGCCAGCAATCCGGACAGTGGCTCAGTGGGCACCGGGGAGCTGTTTTTT	CASNPDSGSVGTGELFF	-	TRBV10-2	TRBJ2-2	-
TGTGCCAGCAGCCCGTTCAGGGCCGAAACTGAAGCTTTCTTT	CASSPFRAETEAFF	-	TRBV7-8	TRBJ1-1	few
TGCAGTGCTAGAGATCCTCAGAACACTGAAGCTTTCTTT	CSARDPQNTEAFF	-	TRBV20-1	TRBJ1-1	-